The 16 T cell receptor beta chains reported below all come from one sample, sequenced in a study of OX40 agonist ivuxolimab in advanced cancers. Measured with immunoSEQ multiplex PCR; TCRdb has only the in-frame clones, and not every one. The sample carries around 60,000 clones, roughly 80% recorded once. The source material was CD4+ or CD8+ T cells sorted from blood, sampled in a trial of the OX40 agonist ivuxolimab. Receptors were obtained from an adult with an advanced solid tumor such as melanoma, head and neck, liver or kidney cancer.

This chain connects TRBV7-9 to TRBJ1-1, with 10 bases that match TRBD1. V was pared by 1 base and J by 4 bases, with 0 bases of the junction left unmatched. Germline V gives CDR1 SEHNR, CDR2 FQNEAQ (reference sequence). This CDR3 spans 14 amino acids. CDR3 in DNA: TGTGCCAGCAGCTTAGGACAGGGGGCCACTGAAGCTTTCTTT. Its translation is CASSLGQGATEAFF.

V gene TRBV9 combines with J gene TRBJ2-3; 10 nucleotides agree with TRBD2. Losses at the gene ends were 4 bases for V and 0 bases for J; bases not matched to a gene: 14. Germline CDR1 and CDR2: SGDLS and YYNGEE. The CDR3 totals 19 residues. The CDR3 DNA follows: TGTGCCAGCAGCCCCCTACTAGCGGGAACCACATATAGCACAGATACGCAGTATTTT. This sequence encodes CASSPLLAGTTYSTDTQYF.

On this clone itself: The same CDR3 also results from other DNA sequences found in this sample. V usage is TRBV2 and J usage is TRBJ2-7; no clear D gene. This CDR3 is built from 11 residues. Trimming took 6 bases from V and 2 from J, leaving 5 bases between them. Germline assignment: CDR1 SNHLY and CDR2 FYNNEI. DNA for the CDR3: TGTGCCAGCAGCGTCGCCTACGAGCAGTACTTC. Its translation is CASSVAYEQYF.

The chain carries TRBV7-3 and TRBJ1-6; TRBD1 is a possible D gene (5 bases). The germline V and J ends were trimmed by 6 bases and 8 bases, with 14 bases remaining between them. The germline V gene encodes CDR1 SGHTA and CDR2 FQGTGA. This CDR3 spans 14 amino acids. The CDR3 DNA follows: TGTGCCAGCAGGCTTGGAAGGGACGATTCACCCCTCCACTTT. It encodes CASRLGRDDSPLHF.

The V gene is TRBV9, the J gene TRBJ1-3; D is unclear. V was cut by 4 bases and J by 2 bases, with 16 bases left in between. The germline V gene encodes CDR1 SGDLS and CDR2 YYNGEE. This CDR3 has 16 amino acids. The CDR3 here is CASSTGREGAGNTIYF. CDR3 DNA: TGTGCCAGCAGCACGGGTAGGGAGGGAGCTGGAAACACCATATATTTT. The full variable domain, its missing parts supplied by reference TRBV9 and TRBJ1-3, is DSGVTQTPKHLITATGQRVTLRCSPRSGDLSVYWYQQSLDQGLQFLIQYYNGEERAKGNILERFSAQQFPDLHSELNLSSLELGDSALYFCASSTGREGAGNTIYFGEGSWLTVV.

The CDR3 nucleotides read TGTGCCAGCAGTTTTGGGGGTTCCTCCTACGAGCAGTACTTC. It codes for CASSFGGSSYEQYF. This chain joins TRBV6-6 and TRBJ2-7; TRBD1 or TRBD2 may be the D gene (5 bases each). The germline CDR1 and CDR2 sequences are MNHNY and SVGAGI (reference sequence). With 4 bases removed from V and 0 bases from J, the gap between germline ends came to 10 bases. The CDR3 loop spans 14 amino acids.

The chain carries TRBV11-2 and TRBJ2-5; 9 bases agree with TRBD2. With V trimmed by 3 bases and J by 3 bases, 5 bases remained unmatched. CDR3 size: 15 residues. Looked up from germline, CDR1 is SGHAT and CDR2 is FQNNGV. The CDR3 region has the DNA TGTGCCAGCAGCTTCAGACTAGCGGAAGAAGAGACCCAGTACTTC. Translating gives CASSFRLAEEETQYF. Using reference TRBV11-2 and TRBJ2-5 for the parts outside the CDR3, the full variable domain is EAGVAQSPRYKIIEKRQSVAFWCNPISGHATLYWYQQILGQGPKLLIQFQNNGVVDDSQLPKDRFSAERLKGVDSTLKIQPAKLEDSAVYLCASSFRLAEEETQYFGPGTRLLVL.

The J gene is TRBJ1-1, the V gene TRBV11-1; TRBD1 is a possible D gene (5 bases). Trimming took off 5 bases at V and 3 bases at J, with 13 bases between the two ends. Per the germline V gene, CDR1 is SGHAT and CDR2 is FQDESV (reference sequence). The CDR3 sequence is 14 residues long. CDR3 nucleotides: TGTGCCAGCAGCCAGAGAGGAGGGGACACTGAAGCTTTCTTT. Its protein product is CASSQRGGDTEAFF.

CDR3 bases: TGCGCCAGCAGTGAGATAATAAAGCAGTTCTTC. It translates to CASSEIIKQFF. The J gene is TRBJ2-1, the V gene TRBV10-2; D uncertain. V lost 2 bases and J lost 11, with 7 bases in between. The CDR3 is 11 amino acids. Germline CDR1 reads WSHSY; CDR2 reads SAAADI.

The chain employs TRBV5-1 and TRBJ2-7; 12 positions match TRBD2. J was trimmed by 2 bases and V by 4 bases; bases with no gene match: 7. CDR1 and CDR2 (germline): SGHRS, YFSETQ. This CDR3 comprises 16 residues. The CDR3 loop reads CASSTTSGRSTYEQYF. CDR3 sequence (DNA): TGCGCCAGCAGCACCACTAGCGGGAGGTCGACCTACGAGCAGTACTTC.

The rearrangement joins TRBV6-6 to TRBJ1-1, with D hard to call. With 5 bases removed from V and 7 bases from J, the gap between germline ends came to 11 bases. The CDR3 totals 12 residues. Germline lookup yields CDR1 MNHNY and CDR2 SVGAGI (reference sequence). Here the CDR3 DNA reads TGTGCCAGCAGTACCGAAGGATATGAAGCTTTCTTT. Residues: CASSTEGYEAFF.

The J gene is TRBJ2-3, the V gene TRBV10-1; 9 bases are shared with TRBD2. V was pared by 4 bases and J by 4 bases, with 3 bases of the junction left unmatched. CDR3 length: 14 residues. From germline, CDR1 is WNHNN and CDR2 SYGVQD (reference sequence). CDR3 nucleotides: TGCGCCAGCAGTGGCGGGAGGGTGGCAGATACGCAGTATTTT. It codes for CASSGGRVADTQYF.

This CDR3 reads CASSYAGGDGYTF. In DNA form, the CDR3 reads TGTGCCAGCAGTTACGCGGGAGGGGATGGCTACACCTTC. V usage is TRBV6-5 and J usage is TRBJ1-2; tentatively, D is TRBD1 (5 bases). V lost 2 bases and J lost 6, with 10 bases in between. This CDR3 has 13 residues. Germline assignment: CDR1 MNHEY and CDR2 SVGAGI.

The rearrangement links TRBV4-1 to TRBJ1-1; D not resolved. Germline values: CDR1 MGHRA, CDR2 YSYEKL. Trimming took 4 bases from V and 2 from J, leaving 11 bases between them. The length of the CDR3 is 14 residues. The CDR3 loop is CASSLGSDNTEAFF. The CDR3 DNA sequence: TGCGCCAGCAGCCTCGGCTCGGACAACACTGAAGCTTTCTTT.

V gene TRBV9 combines with J gene TRBJ1-4, with D possibly being TRBD1 (5 bases). The CDR3 is made up of 13 amino acids. Germline loops: CDR1 SGDLS, CDR2 YYNGEE. V was cut by 0 bases and J by 8 bases, with 8 bases left in between. CDR3 region: CASSVGGPEKLFF. The CDR3 nucleotides read TGTGCCAGCAGCGTAGGGGGCCCGGAAAAACTGTTTTTT.

V gene TRBV18 combines with J gene TRBJ1-2, with D possibly being TRBD1 (6 bases). CDR1 is KGHSH, CDR2 LQKENI, per germline. V lost 2 bases, J lost 2 bases, and 9 bases lay in between. The CDR3 spans 14 residues. The CDR3 DNA sequence: TGTGCCAGCTCACCAACAGGGCCCAACTATGGCTACACCTTC. Protein: CASSPTGPNYGYTF.